A single sample is the source of the 22 T cell receptor beta chains below, sequenced in a study of patients and donors after allogeneic stem cell transplantation. MiXCR, applied by TCRdb to the RT-PCR reads, yields one record per CDR3 protein. The sample records more than 850,000 distinct CDR3 sequences, around 17% being singletons. Source material: blood, either unsorted or a sorted T cell fraction (not recorded which). Receptors were obtained from a human donor who was either an allogeneic HSCT recipient or a stem cell or donor lymphocyte infusion donor (not recorded which). It is not recorded whose cells these are; they may come from a transplant donor.

The chain has TRBV5-1 and TRBJ1-1, with D unresolved. Germline loops: CDR1 SGHRS, CDR2 YFSETQ. The CDR3 is 15 residues long. V lost 0 bases and J lost 0, with 9 bases in between. CDR3: CASSLVRPLNTEAFF. CDR3 coding DNA: TGCGCCAGCAGCTTGGTTCGCCCTCTGAACACTGAAGCTTTCTTT.

V and J are TRBV5-1 and TRBJ2-7; 9 bases map to TRBD1. Germline CDR1 is SGHRS and CDR2 is YFSETQ. The CDR3 is 14 residues long. V was clipped by 1 base and J by 4 bases; unmatched bases: 3. CDR3 sequence (DNA): TGCGCCAGCAGCTTGAGGACAGGGGTGTACGAGCAGTACTTC. Residues: CASSLRTGVYEQYF.

The CDR3 nucleotides read TGCAGCGTTGGAGACGGAGGAGGGGAAAAACTGTTTTTT. Translating it yields CSVGDGGGEKLFF. The chain recombines TRBV29-1 with TRBJ1-4, with D uncertain. From germline, CDR1 is SQVTM and CDR2 ANQGSEA. Trimming removed 4 bases at V and 8 bases at J, with 14 bases between. The CDR3 totals 13 residues.

The sample holds a few counts of this clonotype. This chain connects TRBV24-1 to TRBJ1-1; D may be TRBD1 (5 bases). Trimming shortened V by 4 bases and J by 5 bases, and 13 bases separated the two germline ends. Germline lookup yields CDR1 KGHDR and CDR2 SFDVKD. The CDR3 extends over 14 amino acids. CDR3 in DNA: TGTGCCACCAGTGACCCCGGGGCGGGTACTGAAGCTTTCTTT. Its translation is CATSDPGAGTEAFF.

This clonotype was seen a handful of times. V and J are TRBV7-3 and TRBJ2-1, with D perhaps TRBD2 (5 bases). The CDR3 consists of 16 residues. Germline lookup yields CDR1 SGHTA and CDR2 FQGTGA. V shed 5 bases and J shed 6 bases, with 20 bases lying between them. The CDR3 sequence: CASSLNSPTRPNEQFF. The CDR3 DNA reads TGTGCCAGCAGCCTAAATAGCCCTACTAGACCCAATGAGCAGTTCTTC.

The rearrangement uses TRBV11-3 and TRBJ2-1; TRBD2 matches at 9 bases. V shed 4 bases and J 7 bases; nucleotides not matched to a gene: 11. The CDR3 is made up of 16 amino acids. The germline V gene has CDR1 SGHNT and CDR2 YENEEA. The CDR3: CASSSLAGGRGNEQFF. The CDR3 DNA reads TGTGCCAGCAGCTCCTTGGCGGGAGGGCGGGGGAATGAGCAGTTCTTC.

This clonotype came up a few times. The V call is TRBV7-9, the J call TRBJ1-3; possible D gene TRBD1, 5 bases. The CDR3 runs 15 residues. CDR1 is SEHNR, CDR2 FQNEAQ, per germline (reference sequence). The V and J ends lost 0 bases and 6 bases respectively, with 12 bases between them. The CDR3 DNA reads TGTGCCAGCAGCTTAGCCGAGACAGTTACAAACACCATATATTTT. As protein: CASSLAETVTNTIYF. The full variable domain, rest sourced from reference TRBV7-9 and TRBJ1-3, is DTGVSQNPRHKITKRGQNVTFRCDPISEHNRLYWYRQTLGQGPEFLTYFQNEAQLEKSRLLSDRFSAERPKGSFSTLEIQRTEQGDSAMYLCASSLAETVTNTIYFGEGSWLTVV.

Only a few counts were recorded for this clonotype. The chain carries TRBV18 and TRBJ1-5, with a weak D call TRBD1 (6 bases). V was shortened by 5 bases and J by 6 bases, with 11 bases between the two germline ends. The germline CDR1 and CDR2 sequences are KGHSH and LQKENI. The CDR3 runs 13 residues. CDR3 coding DNA: TGTGCCAGCTCAACGACAGGTACTCAGCCCCAGCATTTT. Encoded protein: CASSTTGTQPQHF.

This chain joins TRBV6-2 or TRBV6-3 and TRBJ2-1; D unclear. This CDR3 is 15 amino acids long. Trimming removed 0 bases from V and 5 bases from J, with 11 bases in between. Germline CDR1 MNHEY, CDR2 SVGEGT. The chain's CDR3 is CASSYSTEWDNEQFF. DNA of the CDR3: TGTGCCAGCAGTTACTCAACGGAGTGGGACAATGAGCAGTTCTTC.

Comment on this clonotype: Germline is not matched at one junction end, which may reflect a read error. This rearrangement joins TRBV4-3 to TRBJ1-1; D not resolved. The germline V gene has CDR1 LGHNA and CDR2 YSLEER. The CDR3 sequence is 14 residues long. The CDR3 DNA sequence: TGCGCCAGCAGCCAAGCAGGCCTGAAGACTGAAGCTTTCTTT. The encoded protein is CASSQAGLKTEAFF.

This clonotype was counted between two and nine times. The V call is TRBV20-1, the J call TRBJ2-2; D remains ambiguous. The ends were cut back, 3 bases at V and 6 bases at J, with 14 bases in the middle. The CDR3 length is 14 residues. Germline V lookup: CDR1 DFQATT, CDR2 SNEGSKA (reference sequence). In DNA form, the CDR3 reads TGCAGTGCTAGGGAAGCGAACGGCGCCGGGGAGCTGTTTTTT. Its translation: CSAREANGAGELFF.

This clonotype was seen a handful of times. The chain couples TRBV4-3 to TRBJ1-3; a possible D gene is TRBD1 (5 bases). Germline CDR1 and CDR2: LGHNA and YSLEER. The CDR3 covers 15 residues. V dropped 0 bases and J dropped 3 bases, with 9 bases sitting between them. DNA of the CDR3: TGCGCCAGCAGCCAAGAAGTCGACAGTGGAAACACCATATATTTT. This gives the protein CASSQEVDSGNTIYF.

This clonotype has only a few counts. The V and J genes are TRBV6-5 and TRBJ2-1; D remains ambiguous. This CDR3 is built from 13 residues. The V gene lost 2 bases and the J gene lost 3 bases, with 5 bases spanning the gap. Germline V gene sequence: CDR1 MNHEY, CDR2 SVGAGI. The CDR3 region is CASSYGVYNEQFF. In DNA, the CDR3 is TGTGCCAGCAGTTACGGGGTCTACAATGAGCAGTTCTTC.

This chain connects TRBV3-1 to TRBJ2-2; TRBD1 or TRBD2 may be the D gene (5 bases each). Germline-derived CDR1 and CDR2 are LGHDT and YNNKEL (reference sequence). V gave up 4 bases and J gave up 4 bases, with 16 bases separating them. The CDR3 consists of 16 residues. In nucleotides, the CDR3 is TGTGCCAGCAGCCCCCGGGGACCCCTCGGCACCGGGGAGCTGTTTTTT. It is translated as CASSPRGPLGTGELFF.

This clonotype was detected only a few times. The genes are TRBV12-3 or TRBV12-4 and TRBJ2-7, with 7 bases fitting TRBD2. CDR3 length: 17 residues. J was trimmed by 0 bases and V by 3 bases; bases with no gene match: 11. As DNA, the CDR3 is TGTGCCAGCAGTTTTTATCCGGGGGGAAGGGGCTCCTACGAGCAGTACTTC. Residues: CASSFYPGGRGSYEQYF.

The gene calls are TRBV15 and TRBJ1-5; D perhaps matches TRBD1 (6 bases). V was clipped by 5 bases and J by 5 bases, with 22 bases between them. Germline CDR1 and CDR2: LNHNV and YYDKDF (reference sequence). This CDR3 has 17 residues. The CDR3 DNA reads TGTGCCACCAGCGCACAGGGCCCTTCAAGAAACCATCAGCCCCAGCATTTT. Amino acids: CATSAQGPSRNHQPQHF. Full variable domain (missing parts from reference TRBV15 and TRBJ1-5): DAMVIQNPRYQVTQFGKPVTLSCSQTLNHNVMYWYQQKSSQAPKLLFHYYDKDFNNEADTPDNFQSRRPNTSFCFLDIRSPGLGDTAMYLCATSAQGPSRNHQPQHFGDGTRLSIL.

This clonotype was counted a few times. V usage is TRBV12-3 or TRBV12-4 and J usage is TRBJ1-1; TRBD1 agrees at 8 bases. This CDR3 region has 15 residues. V dropped 4 bases and J dropped 3; count of bases not matched to a gene: 7. This CDR3 is CASSWLTTGDTEAFF. Here the CDR3 DNA reads TGTGCCAGCAGTTGGCTAACGACAGGGGACACTGAAGCTTTCTTT.

There are many counts of this clonotype. The V call is TRBV12-3 or TRBV12-4, the J call TRBJ2-5; D might be TRBD2 (5 bases). This CDR3 has 13 residues. The V and J ends lost 5 bases and 4 bases respectively, with 11 bases between them. Here the CDR3 reads CASSTRGRETQYF. The CDR3 DNA reads TGTGCCAGCAGTACGAGAGGGCGAGAGACCCAGTACTTC.

This chain connects TRBV10-2 to TRBJ2-5; tentatively, D is TRBD2 (5 bases). The V gene's germline CDR1 is WSHSY and CDR2 SAAADI. The ends were cut back, 2 bases at V and 3 bases at J, with 13 bases in the middle. The CDR3 length is 15 residues. CDR3 in amino acids: CASSETGSTKETQYF. In DNA, the CDR3 is TGCGCCAGCAGTGAGACTGGGAGTACCAAAGAGACCCAGTACTTC.

The chain carries TRBV29-1 and TRBJ2-7; D gene ambiguous. CDR3 size: 14 residues. V lost 1 base and J lost 2, with 12 bases in between. Germline values: CDR1 SQVTM, CDR2 ANQGSEA. The CDR3 protein is CSVEASDTTYEQYF. The CDR3 DNA is TGCAGCGTTGAAGCTTCCGACACAACCTACGAGCAGTACTTC.

This clonotype was counted only a few times. J is TRBJ2-5 and V is TRBV15, with D possibly being TRBD2 (5 bases). V was cut by 0 bases and J by 5 bases, with 13 bases left in between. CDR3 length: 15 residues. Germline CDR1 is LNHNV and CDR2 is YYDKDF (reference sequence). CDR3: CATSRERGFGETQYF. The CDR3, as DNA: TGTGCCACCAGCAGAGAAAGAGGGTTTGGGGAGACCCAGTACTTC.

V gene TRBV12-3 or TRBV12-4 combines with J gene TRBJ1-2; D is perhaps TRBD1 (5 bases). With 4 bases removed from V and 5 bases from J, the gap between germline ends came to 14 bases. CDR3 size: 14 residues. The CDR3 protein is CASSWGPDTYGYTF. CDR3 coding DNA: TGTGCCAGCAGTTGGGGACCGGATACTTATGGCTACACCTTC.